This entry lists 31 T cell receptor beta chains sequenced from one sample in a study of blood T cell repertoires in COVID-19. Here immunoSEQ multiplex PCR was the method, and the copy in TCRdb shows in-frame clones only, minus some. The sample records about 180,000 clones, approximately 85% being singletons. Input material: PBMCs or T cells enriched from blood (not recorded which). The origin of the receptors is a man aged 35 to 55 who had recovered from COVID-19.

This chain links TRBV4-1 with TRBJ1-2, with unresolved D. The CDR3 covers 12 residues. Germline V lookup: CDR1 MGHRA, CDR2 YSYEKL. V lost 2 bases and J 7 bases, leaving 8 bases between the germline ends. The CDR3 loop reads CASSQSFSGYTF. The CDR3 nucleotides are TGCGCCAGCAGCCAATCGTTCTCTGGCTACACCTTC.

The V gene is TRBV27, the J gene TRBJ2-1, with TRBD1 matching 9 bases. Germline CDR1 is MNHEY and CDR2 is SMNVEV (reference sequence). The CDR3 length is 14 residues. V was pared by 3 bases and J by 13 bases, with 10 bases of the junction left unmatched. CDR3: CASSFEQGASRQFF. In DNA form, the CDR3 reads TGTGCCAGCAGTTTCGAACAGGGGGCGTCGCGTCAGTTCTTC.

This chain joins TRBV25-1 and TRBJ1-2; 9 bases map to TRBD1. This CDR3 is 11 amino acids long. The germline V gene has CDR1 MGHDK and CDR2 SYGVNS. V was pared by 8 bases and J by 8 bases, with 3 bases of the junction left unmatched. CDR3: CASGTGIGYTF. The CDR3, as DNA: TGTGCCAGCGGGACAGGGATCGGCTACACCTTC.

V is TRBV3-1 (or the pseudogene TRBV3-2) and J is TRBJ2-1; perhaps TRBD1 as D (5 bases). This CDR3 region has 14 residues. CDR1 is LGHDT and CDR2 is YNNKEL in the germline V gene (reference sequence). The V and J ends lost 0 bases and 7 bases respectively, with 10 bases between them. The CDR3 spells CASSQDRVANEQFF. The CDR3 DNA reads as TGTGCCAGCAGCCAAGACAGGGTCGCAAATGAGCAGTTCTTC.

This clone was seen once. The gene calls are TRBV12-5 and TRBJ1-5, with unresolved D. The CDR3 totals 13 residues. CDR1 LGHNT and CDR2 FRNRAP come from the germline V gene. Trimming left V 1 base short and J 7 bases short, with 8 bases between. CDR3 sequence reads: CASGLEDGQPQHF. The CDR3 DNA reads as TGTGCTAGTGGTTTGGAAGATGGCCAGCCCCAGCATTTT.

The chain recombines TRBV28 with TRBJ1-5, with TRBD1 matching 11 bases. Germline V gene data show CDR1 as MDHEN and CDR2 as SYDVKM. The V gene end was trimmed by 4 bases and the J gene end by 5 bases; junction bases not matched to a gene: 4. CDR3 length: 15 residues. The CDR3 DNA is TGTGCCAGCAGTTCCCCGGGACAGGGGGATCAGCCCCAGCATTTT. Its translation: CASSSPGQGDQPQHF.

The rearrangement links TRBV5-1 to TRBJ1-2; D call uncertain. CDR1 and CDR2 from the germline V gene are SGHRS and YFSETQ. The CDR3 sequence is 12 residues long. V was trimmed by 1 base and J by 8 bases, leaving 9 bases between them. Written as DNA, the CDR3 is TGCGCCAGCAGCTTGAGTGGGCAGGGCTACACCTTC. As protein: CASSLSGQGYTF.

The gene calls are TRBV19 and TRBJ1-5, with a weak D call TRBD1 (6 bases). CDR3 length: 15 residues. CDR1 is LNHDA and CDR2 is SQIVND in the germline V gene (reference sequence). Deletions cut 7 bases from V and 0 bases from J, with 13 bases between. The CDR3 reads CASTQDRYSNQPQHF. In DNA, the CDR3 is TGTGCCAGTACCCAGGACAGATATAGCAATCAGCCCCAGCATTTT.

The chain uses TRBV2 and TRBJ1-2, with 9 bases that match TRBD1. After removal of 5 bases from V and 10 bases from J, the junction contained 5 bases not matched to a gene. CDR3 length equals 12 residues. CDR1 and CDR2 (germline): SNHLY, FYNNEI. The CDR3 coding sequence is TGTGCCAGCAGTCCGGGACAGGGATTCTACACCTTC. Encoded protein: CASSPGQGFYTF.

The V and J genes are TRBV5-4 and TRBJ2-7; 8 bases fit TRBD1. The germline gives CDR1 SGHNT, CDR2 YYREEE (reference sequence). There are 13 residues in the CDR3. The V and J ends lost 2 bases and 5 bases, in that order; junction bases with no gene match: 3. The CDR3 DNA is TGTGCCAGCAGCTTCTCAGGGGGCCACGAGCAGTACTTC. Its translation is CASSFSGGHEQYF.

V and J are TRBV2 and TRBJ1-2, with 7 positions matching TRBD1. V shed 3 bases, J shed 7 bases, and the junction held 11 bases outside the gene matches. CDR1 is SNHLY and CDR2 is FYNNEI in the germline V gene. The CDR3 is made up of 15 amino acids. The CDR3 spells CASSETPGQLSGYTF. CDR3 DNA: TGTGCCAGCAGTGAGACTCCGGGACAGTTGAGTGGCTACACCTTC.

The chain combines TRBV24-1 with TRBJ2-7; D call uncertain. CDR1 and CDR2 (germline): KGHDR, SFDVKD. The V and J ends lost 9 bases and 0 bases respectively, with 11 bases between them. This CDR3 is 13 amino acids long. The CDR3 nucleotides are TGTGCCACCTCACCACAGAGCTCCTACGAGCAGTACTTC. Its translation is CATSPQSSYEQYF.

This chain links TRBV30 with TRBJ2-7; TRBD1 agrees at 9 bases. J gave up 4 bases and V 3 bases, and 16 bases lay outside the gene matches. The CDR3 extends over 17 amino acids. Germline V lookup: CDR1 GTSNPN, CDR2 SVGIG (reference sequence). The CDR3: CAWRKDRGLEVAYEQYF. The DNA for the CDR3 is TGTGCCTGGAGGAAGGACAGGGGTTTAGAGGTCGCTTACGAGCAGTACTTC.

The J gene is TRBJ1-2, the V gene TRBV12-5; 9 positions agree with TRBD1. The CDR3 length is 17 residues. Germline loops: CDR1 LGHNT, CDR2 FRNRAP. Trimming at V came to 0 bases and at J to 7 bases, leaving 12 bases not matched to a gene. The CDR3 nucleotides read TGTGCTAGTGGTTTGGTAATAAGGGACAGGGCATTCACTGGCTACACCTTC. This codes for CASGLVIRDRAFTGYTF.

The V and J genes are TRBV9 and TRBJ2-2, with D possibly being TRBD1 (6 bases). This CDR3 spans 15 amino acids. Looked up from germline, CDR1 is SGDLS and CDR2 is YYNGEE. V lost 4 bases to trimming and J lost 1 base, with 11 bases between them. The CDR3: CASSTGTQNTGELFF. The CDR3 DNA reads TGTGCCAGCAGCACCGGGACACAGAACACCGGGGAGCTGTTTTTT.

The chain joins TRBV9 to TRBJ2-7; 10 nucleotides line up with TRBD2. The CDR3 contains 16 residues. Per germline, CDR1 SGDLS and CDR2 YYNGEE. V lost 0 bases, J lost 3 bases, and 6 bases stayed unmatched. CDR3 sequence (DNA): TGTGCCAGCAGCGTAGGGTCTAGCGGGAGTCTCTACGAGCAGTACTTC. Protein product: CASSVGSSGSLYEQYF.

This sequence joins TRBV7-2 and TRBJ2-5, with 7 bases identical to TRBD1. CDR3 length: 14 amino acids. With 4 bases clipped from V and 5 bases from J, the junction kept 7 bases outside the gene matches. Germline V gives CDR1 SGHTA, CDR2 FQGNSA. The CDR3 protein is CASSSPPGGETQYF. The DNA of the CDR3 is TGTGCCAGCAGCTCCCCACCAGGGGGTGAGACCCAGTACTTC.

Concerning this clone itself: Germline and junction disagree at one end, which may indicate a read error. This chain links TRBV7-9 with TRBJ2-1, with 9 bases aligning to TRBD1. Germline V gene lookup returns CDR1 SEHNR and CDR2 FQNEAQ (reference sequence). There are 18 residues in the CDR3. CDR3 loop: CASSGQGPQGASYSEQFF. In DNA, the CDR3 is TGTGCCAGCAGTGGACAGGGGCCCCAGGGAGCCTCCTACAGTGAGCAGTTCTTC.

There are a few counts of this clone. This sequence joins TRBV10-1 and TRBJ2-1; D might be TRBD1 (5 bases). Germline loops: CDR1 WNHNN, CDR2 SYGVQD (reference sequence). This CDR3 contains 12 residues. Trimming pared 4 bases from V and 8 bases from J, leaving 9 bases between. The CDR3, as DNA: TGCGCCAGCAGTGGGGAAGGGGATGAGCAGTTCTTC. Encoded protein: CASSGEGDEQFF.

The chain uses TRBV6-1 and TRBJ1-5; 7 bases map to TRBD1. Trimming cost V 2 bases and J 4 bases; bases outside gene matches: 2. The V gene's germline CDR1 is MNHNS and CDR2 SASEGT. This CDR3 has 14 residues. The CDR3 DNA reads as TGTGCCAGCAGTGAACTCAGGGGGAATCAGCCCCAGCATTTT. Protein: CASSELRGNQPQHF.

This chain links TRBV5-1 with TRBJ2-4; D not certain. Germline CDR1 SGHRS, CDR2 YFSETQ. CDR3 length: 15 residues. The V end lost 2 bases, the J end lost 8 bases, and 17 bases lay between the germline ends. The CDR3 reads CASSLARVPGDIQYF. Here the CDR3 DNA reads TGCGCCAGCAGCTTAGCCCGGGTCCCTGGAGACATTCAGTACTTC.

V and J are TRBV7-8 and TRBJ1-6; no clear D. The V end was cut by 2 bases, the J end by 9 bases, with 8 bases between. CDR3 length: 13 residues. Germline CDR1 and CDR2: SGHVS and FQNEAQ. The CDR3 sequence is CASSLPGSSPLHF. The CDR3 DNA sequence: TGTGCCAGCAGCTTACCGGGAAGTTCACCCCTCCACTTT. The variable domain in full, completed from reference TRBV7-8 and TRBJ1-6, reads GAGVSQSPRYKVAKRGQDVALRCDPISGHVSLFWYQQALGQGPEFLTYFQNEAQLDKSGLPSDRFFAERPEGSVSTLKIQRTQQEDSAVYLCASSLPGSSPLHFGNGTRLTVT.

The CDR3 bases are TGTGCCAGCAGTTTACTTTTCGAGAAAGGCTACACCTTC. Translating it yields CASSLLFEKGYTF. The V call is TRBV28, the J call TRBJ1-2; D remains ambiguous. Trimming removed 2 bases at V and 8 bases at J, with 12 bases between. The germline V gene encodes CDR1 MDHEN and CDR2 SYDVKM. The CDR3 covers 13 residues.

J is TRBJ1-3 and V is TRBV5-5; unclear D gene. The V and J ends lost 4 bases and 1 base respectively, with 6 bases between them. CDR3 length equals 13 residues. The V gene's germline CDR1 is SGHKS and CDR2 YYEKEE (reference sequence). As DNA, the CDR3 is TGTGCCAGCAGCCCTCAGTCTGGAAACACCATATATTTT. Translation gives CASSPQSGNTIYF.

The CDR3: CASSYSTNGVYGYTF. The CDR3 region has the DNA TGTGCCAGCAGTTACTCGACAAATGGCGTCTATGGCTACACCTTC. The J gene is TRBJ1-2, the V gene TRBV6-5; D unclear. CDR3 length: 15 amino acids. Trimming left V 0 bases short and J 4 bases short, with 12 bases between. CDR1 MNHEY and CDR2 SVGAGI come from the germline V gene.

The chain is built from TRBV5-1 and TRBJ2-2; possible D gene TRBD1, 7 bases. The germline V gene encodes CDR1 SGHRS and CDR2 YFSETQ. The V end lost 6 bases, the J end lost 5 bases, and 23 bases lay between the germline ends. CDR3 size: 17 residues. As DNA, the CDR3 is TGCGCCAGCATCAGTGGGTACAGACAGGGAGGTACCGGGGAGCTGTTTTTT. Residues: CASISGYRQGGTGELFF. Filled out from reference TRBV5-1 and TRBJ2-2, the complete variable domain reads KAGVTQTPRYLIKTRGQQVTLSCSPISGHRSVSWYQQTPGQGLQFLFEYFSETQRNKGNFPGRFSGRQFSNSRSEMNVSTLELGDSALYLCASISGYRQGGTGELFFGEGSRLTVL.

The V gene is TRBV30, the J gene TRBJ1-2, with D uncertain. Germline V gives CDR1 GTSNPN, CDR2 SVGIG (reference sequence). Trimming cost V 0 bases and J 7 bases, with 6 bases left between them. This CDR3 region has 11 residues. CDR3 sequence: CAWSVGSGYTF. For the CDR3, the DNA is TGTGCCTGGAGTGTAGGGAGTGGCTACACCTTC.

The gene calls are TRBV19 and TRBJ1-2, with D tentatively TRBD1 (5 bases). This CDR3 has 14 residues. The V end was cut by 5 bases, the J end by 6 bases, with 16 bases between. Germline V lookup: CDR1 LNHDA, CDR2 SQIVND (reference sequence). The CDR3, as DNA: TGTGCCAGTAGTCAACAGGCGAACCTCCATGGCTACACCTTC. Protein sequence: CASSQQANLHGYTF.

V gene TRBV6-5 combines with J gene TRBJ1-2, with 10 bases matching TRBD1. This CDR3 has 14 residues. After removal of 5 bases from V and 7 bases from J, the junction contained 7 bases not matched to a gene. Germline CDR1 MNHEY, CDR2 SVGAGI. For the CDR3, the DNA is TGTGCCAGCAGTACCCGGGACAGGGGTGGTGGCTACACCTTC. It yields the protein CASSTRDRGGGYTF.

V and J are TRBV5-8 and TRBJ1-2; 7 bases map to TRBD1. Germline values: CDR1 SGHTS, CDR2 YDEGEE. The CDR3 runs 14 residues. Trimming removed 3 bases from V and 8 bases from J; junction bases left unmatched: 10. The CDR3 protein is CASSSVGGGLGYTF. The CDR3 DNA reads TGTGCCAGCAGCTCCGTCGGAGGGGGCCTGGGCTACACCTTC.

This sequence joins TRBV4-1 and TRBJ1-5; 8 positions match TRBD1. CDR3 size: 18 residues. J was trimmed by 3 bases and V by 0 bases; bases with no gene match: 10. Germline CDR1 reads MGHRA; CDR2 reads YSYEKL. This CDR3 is CASSQDLSGTGNNQPQHF. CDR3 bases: TGCGCCAGCAGCCAAGATCTTTCCGGGACAGGAAACAATCAGCCCCAGCATTTT.